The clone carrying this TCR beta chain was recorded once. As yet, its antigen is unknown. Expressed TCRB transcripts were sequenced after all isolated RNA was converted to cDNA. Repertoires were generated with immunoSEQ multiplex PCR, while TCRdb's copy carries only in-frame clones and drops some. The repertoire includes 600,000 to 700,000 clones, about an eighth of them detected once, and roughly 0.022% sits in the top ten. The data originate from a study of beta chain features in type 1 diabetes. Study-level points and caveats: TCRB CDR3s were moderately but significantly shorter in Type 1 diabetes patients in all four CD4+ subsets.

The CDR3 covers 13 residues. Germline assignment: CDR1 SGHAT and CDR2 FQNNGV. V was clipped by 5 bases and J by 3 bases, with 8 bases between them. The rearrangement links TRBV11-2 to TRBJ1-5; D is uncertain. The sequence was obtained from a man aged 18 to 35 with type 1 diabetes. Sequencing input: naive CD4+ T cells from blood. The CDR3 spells CASSRDFNQPQHF. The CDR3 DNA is TGTGCCAGCAGCCGCGACTTCAATCAGCCCCAGCATTTT.